This TCR beta chain was recorded in a study of T cells after yellow fever vaccination. Study background: In the case of low-cell-number fractions, SMART-Seq v4 Ultra Low Input was used for preparation. The study, taken as a whole, reports: Faster peaking, at day 5 versus 15, marked a secondary response that was weaker.

V was trimmed by 0 bases and J by 10 bases, leaving 7 bases between them. CDR1 is LGHNA and CDR2 is YSLEER in the germline V gene. This CDR3 spans 13 amino acids. Only a few counts were recorded for this clonotype. Its specificity is unknown. TCRdb redid the calling of the 5' RACE reads with MiXCR, one entry per CDR3 protein. This table has a few hundred thousand distinct CDR3 sequences, over 4% appearing once. Sequencing used PBMCs, obtained 5 days after the yellow fever booster vaccination. This chain connects TRBV4-3 to TRBJ1-6; D is unclear. This receptor was obtained from a man between 18 and 29 years old who received the YFV17D yellow fever vaccine. In DNA form, the CDR3 reads TGCGCCAGCAGCCAAGAGCCAGGCTCACCCCTCCACTTT. Its translation is CASSQEPGSPLHF.